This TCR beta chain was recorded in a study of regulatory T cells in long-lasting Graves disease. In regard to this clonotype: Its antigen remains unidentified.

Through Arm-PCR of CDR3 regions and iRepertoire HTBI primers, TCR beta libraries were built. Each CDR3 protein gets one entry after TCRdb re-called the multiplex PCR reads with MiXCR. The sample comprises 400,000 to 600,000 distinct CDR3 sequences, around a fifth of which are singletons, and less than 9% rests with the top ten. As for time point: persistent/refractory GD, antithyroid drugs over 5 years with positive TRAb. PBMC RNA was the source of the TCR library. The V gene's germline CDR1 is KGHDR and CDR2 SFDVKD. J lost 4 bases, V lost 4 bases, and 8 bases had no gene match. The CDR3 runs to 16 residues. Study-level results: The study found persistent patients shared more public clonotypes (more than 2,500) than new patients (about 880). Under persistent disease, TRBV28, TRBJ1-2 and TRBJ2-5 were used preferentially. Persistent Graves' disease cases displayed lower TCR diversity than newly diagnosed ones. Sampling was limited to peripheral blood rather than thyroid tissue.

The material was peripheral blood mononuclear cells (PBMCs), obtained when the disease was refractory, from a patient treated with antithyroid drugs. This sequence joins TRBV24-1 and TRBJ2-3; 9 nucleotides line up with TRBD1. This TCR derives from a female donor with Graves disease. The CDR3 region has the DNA TGTGCCACCAGTGACCTGGACAGGGGAGGTCCAGATACGCAGTATTTT. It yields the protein CATSDLDRGGPDTQYF.